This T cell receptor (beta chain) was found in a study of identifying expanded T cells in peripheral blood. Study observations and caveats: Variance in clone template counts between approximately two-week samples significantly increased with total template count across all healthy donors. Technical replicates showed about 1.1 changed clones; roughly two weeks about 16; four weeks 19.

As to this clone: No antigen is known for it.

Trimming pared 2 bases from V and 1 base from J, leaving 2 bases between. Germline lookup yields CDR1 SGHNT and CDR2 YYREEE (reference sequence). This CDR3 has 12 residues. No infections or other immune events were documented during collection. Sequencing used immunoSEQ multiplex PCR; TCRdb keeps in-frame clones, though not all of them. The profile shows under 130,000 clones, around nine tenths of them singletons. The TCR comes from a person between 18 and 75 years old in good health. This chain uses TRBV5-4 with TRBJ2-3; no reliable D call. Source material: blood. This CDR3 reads CASSFRTDTQYF. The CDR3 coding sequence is TGTGCCAGCAGCTTCCGCACAGATACGCAGTATTTT.